This T cell receptor beta chain derives from a study of CD8+CD57+ T cells in acquired aplastic anemia. Background on the study: Sorted CD4+ and CD8+ cells gave an average of about 3 ug of DNA. Study-wide findings and caveats: Between patients and controls, over 25 CD8+ CDR3 sequences were found in common.

V gave up 5 bases and J gave up 5 bases; unmatched junction bases: 9. The CDR3 length is 15 residues. In germline, CDR1 is SGHVS, CDR2 FNYEAQ. An expansion of CD8+CD57+ cells by flow cytometry had been shown in patients chosen for sequencing. Each of the patients presented with severe acquired aplastic anemia. This clonotype showed up many times. What it recognizes is unknown. Genomic DNA, the template, was used for profiling of the TCR beta VDJ and CDR3. TCRdb reanalysed the reads using MiXCR and keeps one entry per CDR3 protein. The sample carries under 350,000 distinct CDR3 sequences, about three fifths recorded once.

This chain connects TRBV7-6 to TRBJ2-1; 7 bases fit TRBD1. The sequencing input was sorted CD4+, CD8+, or CD8+CD57+ T cells (not recorded which) from PBMCs. This TCR was recovered from a human donor with aplastic anemia. This chain's CDR3 is CASSPGQARNNEQFF. The CDR3, as DNA: TGTGCCAGCAGCCCCGGACAGGCTCGTAACAATGAGCAGTTCTTC.